This record covers a single TCR beta chain. This specimen comes from a study of blood T cell repertoires in COVID-19. Whole-study context: The cDNA or gDNA used as material had been derived from T cells, B-cell-depleted T cells, or PBMCs.

Generated by immunoSEQ multiplex PCR, the TCRdb table keeps only in-frame clones and is missing some. The sample has fewer than 350,000 clones; roughly 87% are singletons. Ages ranged from about 18 to 89 years, with residence in 24 US areas. Participants' own reports of clinical history determined their cohort assignment. CDR3 length: 14 amino acids. Trimming removed 4 bases from V and 6 bases from J; junction bases left unmatched: 5. The germline CDR1 and CDR2 sequences are KGHSH and LQKENI. J is TRBJ2-5 and V is TRBV18, with 10 bases aligning to TRBD2. The sequence was obtained from a woman between 35 and 50 years old who had recovered from COVID-19. Sequencing was performed on PBMCs or T cells enriched from blood (not recorded which). The CDR3 region is CASSLASGSQTQYF. The CDR3 DNA reads as TGTGCCAGCTCACTCGCTAGCGGGAGTCAGACCCAGTACTTC.